One sample yielded the 14 T cell receptor beta chains listed below, sequenced in a study of early T cells in non-severe SARS-CoV-2 infection. TCRdb recomputed calls from the 5' RACE reads with MiXCR, one row per CDR3 protein. The data show more than 30,000 distinct CDR3 sequences, approximately 7.1% seen once. Sequencing was performed on whole blood, taken at baseline. Receptors originate from an adult who was a healthcare worker with PCR-confirmed SARS-CoV-2 infection or an uninfected control (not recorded which).

The sample holds many counts of this clonotype. V and J are TRBV28 and TRBJ2-7; D remains unclear. V lost 6 bases and J lost 4, with 16 bases in between. The germline V gene has CDR1 MDHEN and CDR2 SYDVKM. The CDR3 sequence is 14 residues long. The CDR3 bases are TGTGCCAGCAGGAAGGGTGGCAGCATTTACGAGCAGTACTTC. Translation gives CASRKGGSIYEQYF.

This clonotype was counted only a few times. V is TRBV19 and J is TRBJ2-7, with 7 positions matching TRBD1. Germline CDR1 LNHDA, CDR2 SQIVND (reference sequence). The CDR3 is 16 residues long. V lost 5 bases to trimming and J lost 3 bases; unmatched junction nucleotides: 13. The CDR3 bases are TGTGCCAGTAGTCCCGACCGACAGGGTGGCAGCTACGAGCAGTACTTC. Translation gives CASSPDRQGGSYEQYF.

The chain recombines TRBV20-1 with TRBJ2-7; D uncertain. Trimming removed 5 bases at V and 7 bases at J, with 15 bases between. This CDR3 region has 12 residues. Germline assignment: CDR1 DFQATT and CDR2 SNEGSKA (reference sequence). The CDR3, as DNA: TGCAGTGCTCAGAGAGAAGTTCGGGAGCAGTACTTC. It is translated as CSAQREVREQYF.

The genes are TRBV29-1 and TRBJ2-3; TRBD1 matches at 8 bases. Trimming at V came to 4 bases and at J to 1 base, leaving 7 bases not matched to a gene. This CDR3 has 15 amino acids. Germline assignment: CDR1 SQVTM and CDR2 ANQGSEA. This CDR3 reads CSVAASTGGTDTQYF. The CDR3 DNA reads as TGCAGCGTTGCTGCCTCGACAGGGGGCACAGATACGCAGTATTTT.

A few counts support this clonotype. This chain connects TRBV7-2 to TRBJ2-3, with TRBD2 matching over 7 bases. The CDR3 totals 16 residues. Germline trimming cut 0 bases from V and 3 bases from J; bases unmatched to any gene: 6. The germline CDR1 and CDR2 sequences are SGHTA and FQGNSA. The CDR3 nucleotides read TGTGCCAGCAGCTTAGCGTCTAGCGGAGGAACAGATACGCAGTATTTT. Translation: CASSLASSGGTDTQYF.

This clonotype showed up many times. The rearrangement links TRBV28 to TRBJ1-1; D is perhaps TRBD1 (5 bases). CDR1 MDHEN and CDR2 SYDVKM come from the germline V gene. Trimming took off 6 bases at V and 4 bases at J, with 21 bases between the two ends. The CDR3 covers 16 residues. In DNA form, the CDR3 reads TGTGCCAGCAGCTTGGTCGGGACGTTCCATGTCACTGAAGCTTTCTTT. Translation gives CASSLVGTFHVTEAFF.

This clonotype was observed a few times. The DNA of the CDR3 is TGTGCCAGCAGCCAGTGGGGGGACGTAAGCTCCTACAATGAGCAGTTCTTC. Translation gives CASSQWGDVSSYNEQFF. The rearrangement joins TRBV7-2 to TRBJ2-1; D perhaps matches TRBD2 (6 bases). The CDR3 runs to 17 residues. CDR1 and CDR2 from the germline V gene are SGHTA and FQGNSA. The V and J ends lost 5 bases and 0 bases respectively, with 17 bases between them.

The chain is built from TRBV20-1 and TRBJ2-5; no definite D call. V shed 3 bases and J shed 1 base, with 0 bases lying between them. The CDR3 extends over 10 amino acids. Germline CDR1 is DFQATT and CDR2 is SNEGSKA (reference sequence). CDR3 in amino acids: CSASQETQYF. DNA for the CDR3: TGCAGTGCTAGCCAAGAGACCCAGTACTTC.

This clonotype was seen at least ten times. This chain joins TRBV4-2 and TRBJ1-2; TRBD1 is a possible D gene (6 bases). This CDR3 contains 16 residues. V was pared by 0 bases and J by 2 bases, with 13 bases between. CDR1 and CDR2 from the germline V gene are LGHNA and YNFKEQ. CDR3 in DNA: TGTGCCAGCAGCCAAGATCCAGGGGTGGGAAACTATGGCTACACCTTC. Amino acids: CASSQDPGVGNYGYTF.

This chain connects TRBV14 to TRBJ2-1; D unclear. The CDR3 is 13 residues long. Germline lookup yields CDR1 SGHDN and CDR2 FVKESK. Trimming stripped 0 bases from V and 9 bases from J, with 9 bases between. The CDR3 reads CASSQDRLGEQFF. The CDR3 nucleotides are TGTGCCAGCAGCCAAGATCGTTTGGGTGAGCAGTTCTTC.

This clonotype showed up just a few times. V gene TRBV7-8 combines with J gene TRBJ1-4, with D tentatively TRBD1 (6 bases). The ends were cut back, 5 bases at V and 3 bases at J, with 13 bases in the middle. The CDR3 totals 15 residues. Germline values: CDR1 SGHVS, CDR2 FQNEAQ. Here the CDR3 DNA reads TGTGCCAGCAGCCCAGCACAGGGCCCTAATGAAAAACTGTTTTTT. Translating gives CASSPAQGPNEKLFF.

There are a few counts of this clonotype. V and J are TRBV9 and TRBJ2-7, with D perhaps TRBD1 (5 bases). This CDR3 is 15 amino acids long. Germline CDR1 is SGDLS and CDR2 is YYNGEE. The V gene lost 4 bases and the J gene lost 0 bases, with 14 bases spanning the gap. CDR3 sequence reads: CASSRQGSSSYEQYF. The DNA for the CDR3 is TGTGCCAGCAGCCGGCAGGGATCGAGCTCCTACGAGCAGTACTTC.

There are many counts of this clonotype. The chain combines TRBV6-2 or TRBV6-3 with TRBJ1-1, with TRBD1 as a possible D gene (6 bases). Trimming cost V 3 bases and J 3 bases, with 23 bases left between them. The CDR3 runs to 18 residues. Germline V gene lookup returns CDR1 MNHEY and CDR2 SVGEGT. The CDR3: CASSYPFRGYGVDTEAFF. The DNA of the CDR3 is TGTGCCAGCAGTTATCCTTTCAGGGGCTATGGCGTGGACACTGAAGCTTTCTTT.

The chain joins TRBV7-9 to TRBJ2-4; 9 bases agree with TRBD1. The germline V gene encodes CDR1 SEHNR and CDR2 FQNEAQ (reference sequence). The CDR3 runs to 14 residues. The V segment lost 6 bases and the J segment 7 bases; nucleotides outside the gene matches: 7. The CDR3: CASSRTGTGNIQYF. The CDR3 DNA reads TGTGCCAGCAGTCGGACCGGGACAGGGAACATTCAGTACTTC.